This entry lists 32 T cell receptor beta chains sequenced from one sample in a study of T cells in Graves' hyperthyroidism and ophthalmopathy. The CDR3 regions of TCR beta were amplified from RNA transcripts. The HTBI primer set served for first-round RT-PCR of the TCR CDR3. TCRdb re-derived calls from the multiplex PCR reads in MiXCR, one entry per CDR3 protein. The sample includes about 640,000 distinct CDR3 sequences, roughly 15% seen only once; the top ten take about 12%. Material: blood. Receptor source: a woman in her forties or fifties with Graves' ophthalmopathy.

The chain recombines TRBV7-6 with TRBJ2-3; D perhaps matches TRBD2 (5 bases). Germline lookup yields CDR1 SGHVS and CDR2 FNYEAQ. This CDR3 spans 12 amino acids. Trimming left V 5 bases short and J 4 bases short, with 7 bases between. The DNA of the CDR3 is TGTGCCAGCAGCAAACTAGCAGATACGCAGTATTTT. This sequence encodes CASSKLADTQYF.

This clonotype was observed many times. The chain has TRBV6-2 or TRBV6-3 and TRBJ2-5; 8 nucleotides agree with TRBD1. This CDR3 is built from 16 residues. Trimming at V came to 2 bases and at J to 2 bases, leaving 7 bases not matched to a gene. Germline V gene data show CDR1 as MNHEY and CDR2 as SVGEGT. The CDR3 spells CASSYGRDRFQETQYF. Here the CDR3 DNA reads TGTGCCAGCAGTTACGGCCGGGACAGGTTTCAAGAGACCCAGTACTTC.

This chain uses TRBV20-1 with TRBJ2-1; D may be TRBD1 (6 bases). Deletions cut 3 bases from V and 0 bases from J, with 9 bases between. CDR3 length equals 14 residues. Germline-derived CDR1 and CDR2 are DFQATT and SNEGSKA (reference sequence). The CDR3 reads CSASWTVSYNEQFF. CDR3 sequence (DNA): TGCAGTGCTAGTTGGACAGTCTCCTACAATGAGCAGTTCTTC.

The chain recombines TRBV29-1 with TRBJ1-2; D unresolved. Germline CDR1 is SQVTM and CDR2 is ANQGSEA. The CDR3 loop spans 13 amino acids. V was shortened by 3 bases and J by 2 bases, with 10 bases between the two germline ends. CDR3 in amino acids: CSVDSVINYGYTF. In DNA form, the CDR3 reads TGCAGCGTTGACTCAGTTATCAACTATGGCTACACCTTC.

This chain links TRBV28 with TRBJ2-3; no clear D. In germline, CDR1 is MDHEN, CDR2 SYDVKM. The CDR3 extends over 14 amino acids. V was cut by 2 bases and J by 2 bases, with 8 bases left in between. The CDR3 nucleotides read TGTGCCAGCAGTTTAAAGAGAATCACAGATACGCAGTATTTT. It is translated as CASSLKRITDTQYF.

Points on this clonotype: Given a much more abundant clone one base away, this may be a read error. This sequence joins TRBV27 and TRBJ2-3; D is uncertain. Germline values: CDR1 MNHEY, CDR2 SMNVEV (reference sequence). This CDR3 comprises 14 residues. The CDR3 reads CASGLRATTDTQYF. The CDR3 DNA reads TGTGCCAGCGGTTTACGGGCTACCACAGATACGCAGTATTTT.

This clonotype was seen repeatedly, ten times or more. The CDR3 sequence: CSARVPGSGGVGYTF. The CDR3 region has the DNA TGCAGTGCTAGAGTCCCCGGCTCAGGGGGGGTTGGCTACACCTTC. V usage is TRBV20-1 and J usage is TRBJ1-2; 7 bases agree with TRBD1. The CDR3 is 15 residues long. With V trimmed by 1 base and J by 7 bases, 12 bases remained unmatched. From germline, CDR1 is DFQATT and CDR2 SNEGSKA (reference sequence).

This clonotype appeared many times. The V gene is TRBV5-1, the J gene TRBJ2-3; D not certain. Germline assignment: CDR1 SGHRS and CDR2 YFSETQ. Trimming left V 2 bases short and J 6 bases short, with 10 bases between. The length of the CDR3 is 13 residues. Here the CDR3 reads CASSFHRPDTQYF. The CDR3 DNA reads TGCGCCAGCAGCTTTCACCGGCCCGATACGCAGTATTTT.

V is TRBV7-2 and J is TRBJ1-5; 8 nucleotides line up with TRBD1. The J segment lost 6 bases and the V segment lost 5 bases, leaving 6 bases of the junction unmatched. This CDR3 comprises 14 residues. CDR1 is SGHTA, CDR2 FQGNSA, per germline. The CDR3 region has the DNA TGTGCCAGCAGCAACGACAGGGGTAGTCAGCCCCAGCATTTT. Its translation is CASSNDRGSQPQHF.

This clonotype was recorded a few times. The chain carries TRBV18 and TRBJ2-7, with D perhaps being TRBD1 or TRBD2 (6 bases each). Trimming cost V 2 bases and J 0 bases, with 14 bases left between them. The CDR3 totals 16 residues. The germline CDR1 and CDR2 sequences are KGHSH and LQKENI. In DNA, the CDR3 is TGTGCCAGCTCACCATCTTGGGGGGCGAGCTCCTACGAGCAGTACTTC. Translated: CASSPSWGASSYEQYF. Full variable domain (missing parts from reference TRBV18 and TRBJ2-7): NAGVMQNPRHLVRRRGQEARLRCSPMKGHSHVYWYRQLPEEGLKFMVYLQKENIIDESGMPKERFSAEFPKEGPSILRIQQVVRGDSAAYFCASSPSWGASSYEQYFGPGTRLTVT.

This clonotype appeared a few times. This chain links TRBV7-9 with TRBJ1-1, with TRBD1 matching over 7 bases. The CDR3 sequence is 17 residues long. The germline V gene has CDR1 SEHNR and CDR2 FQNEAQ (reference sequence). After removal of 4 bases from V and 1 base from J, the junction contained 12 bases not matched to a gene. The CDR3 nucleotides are TGTGCCAGCAGCTCCGAAAAAGTGGGACAGAAGAACACTGAAGCTTTCTTT. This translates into CASSSEKVGQKNTEAFF.

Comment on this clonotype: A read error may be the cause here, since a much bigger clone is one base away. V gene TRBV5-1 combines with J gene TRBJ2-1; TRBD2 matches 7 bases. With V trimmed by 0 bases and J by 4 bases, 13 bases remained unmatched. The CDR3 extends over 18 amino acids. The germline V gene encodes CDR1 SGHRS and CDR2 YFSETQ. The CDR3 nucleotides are TGCGCCAGCAGCTTGGCCGCAGGTGGCGGGAGTTTTTACAATGAGCAGTTCTTC. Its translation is CASSLAAGGGSFYNEQFF. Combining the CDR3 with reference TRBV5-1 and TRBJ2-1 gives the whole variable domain KAGVTQTPRYLIKTRGQQVTLSCSPISGHRSVSWYQQTPGQGLQFLFEYFSETQRNKGNFPGRFSGRQFSNSRSEMNVSTLELGDSALYLCASSLAAGGGSFYNEQFFGPGTRLTVL.

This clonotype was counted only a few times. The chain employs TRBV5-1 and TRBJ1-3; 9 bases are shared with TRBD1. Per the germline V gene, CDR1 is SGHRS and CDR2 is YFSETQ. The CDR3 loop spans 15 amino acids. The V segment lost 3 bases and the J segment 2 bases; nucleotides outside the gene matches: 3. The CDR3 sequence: CASSWTGEAGNTIYF. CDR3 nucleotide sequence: TGCGCCAGCAGCTGGACAGGGGAAGCTGGAAACACCATATATTTT. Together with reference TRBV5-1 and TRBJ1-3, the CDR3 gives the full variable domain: KAGVTQTPRYLIKTRGQQVTLSCSPISGHRSVSWYQQTPGQGLQFLFEYFSETQRNKGNFPGRFSGRQFSNSRSEMNVSTLELGDSALYLCASSWTGEAGNTIYFGEGSWLTVV.

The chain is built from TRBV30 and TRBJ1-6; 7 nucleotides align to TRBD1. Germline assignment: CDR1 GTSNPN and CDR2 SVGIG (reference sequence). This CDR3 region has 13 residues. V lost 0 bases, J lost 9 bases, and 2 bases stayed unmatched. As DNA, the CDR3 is TGTGCCTGGAGTGTTGACAGGGTTTCACCCCTCCACTTT. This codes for CAWSVDRVSPLHF.

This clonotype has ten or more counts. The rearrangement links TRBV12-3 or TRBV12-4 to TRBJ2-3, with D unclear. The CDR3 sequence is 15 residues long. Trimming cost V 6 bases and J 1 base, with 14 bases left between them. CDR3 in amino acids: CASSWRTGGTDTQYF. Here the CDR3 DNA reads TGTGCCAGCAGCTGGCGAACGGGTGGCACAGATACGCAGTATTTT.

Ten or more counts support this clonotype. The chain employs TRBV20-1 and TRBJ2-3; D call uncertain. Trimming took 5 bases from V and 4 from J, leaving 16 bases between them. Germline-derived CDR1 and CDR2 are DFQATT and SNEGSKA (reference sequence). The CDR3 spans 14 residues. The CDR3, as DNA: TGCAGTGCTGATGCCCCGCAAGGGCCAGATACGCAGTATTTT. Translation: CSADAPQGPDTQYF.

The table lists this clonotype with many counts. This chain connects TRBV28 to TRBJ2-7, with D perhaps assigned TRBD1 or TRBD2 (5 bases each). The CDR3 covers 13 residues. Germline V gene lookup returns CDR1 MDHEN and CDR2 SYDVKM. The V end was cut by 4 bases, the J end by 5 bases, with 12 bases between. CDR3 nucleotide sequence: TGTGCCAGCAGTTCCCCCCTGGGACACGAGCAGTACTTC. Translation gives CASSSPLGHEQYF.

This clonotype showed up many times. For the CDR3, the DNA is TGTGCCAGCAGTTTAGCGGGGGGGACCCAAGAGACCCAGTACTTC. It translates to CASSLAGGTQETQYF. The rearrangement uses TRBV12-3 or TRBV12-4 and TRBJ2-5, with TRBD2 matching 7 bases. Trimming took 0 bases from V and 1 from J; bases not matched to a gene: 2. This CDR3 has 15 residues.

CDR3 DNA: TGTGCCAGCAGCTTAGCGCTAGCGGGAGGCGAGGTGCAGTTCTTC. As protein: CASSLALAGGEVQFF. The chain carries TRBV13 and TRBJ2-1, with 11 nucleotides matching TRBD2. V was pared by 1 base and J by 12 bases, with 8 bases of the junction left unmatched. The V gene's germline CDR1 is PRHDT and CDR2 FYEKMQ (reference sequence). The CDR3 spans 15 residues. Based on the CDR3 plus reference TRBV13 and TRBJ2-1, the full variable domain is AAGVIQSPRHLIKEKRETATLKCYPIPRHDTVYWYQQGPGQDPQFLISFYEKMQSDKGSIPDRFSAQQFSDYHSELNMSSLELGDSALYFCASSLALAGGEVQFFGPGTRLTVL.

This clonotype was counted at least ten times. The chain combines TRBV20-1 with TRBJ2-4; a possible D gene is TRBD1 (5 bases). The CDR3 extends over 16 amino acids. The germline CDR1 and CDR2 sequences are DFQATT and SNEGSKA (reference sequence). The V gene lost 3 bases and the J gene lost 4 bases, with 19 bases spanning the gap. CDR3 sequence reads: CSASSADTWYKNIQYF. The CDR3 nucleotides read TGCAGTGCTAGCTCGGCGGACACCTGGTATAAAAACATTCAGTACTTC.

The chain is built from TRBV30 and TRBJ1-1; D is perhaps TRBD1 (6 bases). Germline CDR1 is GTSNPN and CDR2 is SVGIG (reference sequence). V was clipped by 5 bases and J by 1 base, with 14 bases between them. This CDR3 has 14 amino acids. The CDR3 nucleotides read TGTGCCTGGGGTCCGGGACACCAGAACACTGAAGCTTTCTTT. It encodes CAWGPGHQNTEAFF.

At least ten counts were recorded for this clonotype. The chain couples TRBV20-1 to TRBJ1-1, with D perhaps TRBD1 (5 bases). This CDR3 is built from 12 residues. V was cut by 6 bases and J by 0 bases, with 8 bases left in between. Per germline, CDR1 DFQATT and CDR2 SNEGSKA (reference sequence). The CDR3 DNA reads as TGCAGTGCACGACAGCTGAACACTGAAGCTTTCTTT. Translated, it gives CSARQLNTEAFF.

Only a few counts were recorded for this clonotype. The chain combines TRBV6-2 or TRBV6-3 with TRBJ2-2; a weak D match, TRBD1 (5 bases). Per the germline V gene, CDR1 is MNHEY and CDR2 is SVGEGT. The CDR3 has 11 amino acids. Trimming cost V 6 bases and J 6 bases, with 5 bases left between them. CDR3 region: CASRGPGELFF. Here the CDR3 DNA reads TGTGCCAGCAGGGGGCCCGGGGAGCTGTTTTTT.

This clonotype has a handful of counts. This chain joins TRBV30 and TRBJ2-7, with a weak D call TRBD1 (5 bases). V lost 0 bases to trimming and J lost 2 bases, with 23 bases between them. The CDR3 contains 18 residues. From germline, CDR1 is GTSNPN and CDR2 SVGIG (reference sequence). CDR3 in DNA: TGTGCCTGGAGTGTCGTCAGGGCTTTACGGAAATCAACCTACGAGCAGTACTTC. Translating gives CAWSVVRALRKSTYEQYF.

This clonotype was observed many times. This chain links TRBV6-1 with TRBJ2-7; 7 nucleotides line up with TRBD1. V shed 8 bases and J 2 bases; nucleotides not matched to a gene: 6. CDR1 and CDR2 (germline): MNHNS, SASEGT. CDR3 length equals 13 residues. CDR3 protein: CASGDSKPYEQYF. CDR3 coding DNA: TGTGCCAGCGGGGACAGCAAACCCTACGAGCAGTACTTC.

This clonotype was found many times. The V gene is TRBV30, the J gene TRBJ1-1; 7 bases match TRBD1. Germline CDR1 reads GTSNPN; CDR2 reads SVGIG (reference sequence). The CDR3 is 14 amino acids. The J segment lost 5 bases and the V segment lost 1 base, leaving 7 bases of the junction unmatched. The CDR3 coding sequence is TGTGCCTGGAGTGCGACAGGGTTTGGGACTGAAGCTTTCTTT. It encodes CAWSATGFGTEAFF.

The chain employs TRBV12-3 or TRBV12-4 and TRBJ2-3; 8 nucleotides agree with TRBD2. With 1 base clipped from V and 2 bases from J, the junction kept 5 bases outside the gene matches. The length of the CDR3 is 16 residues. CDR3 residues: CASSLGTSSYTDTQYF. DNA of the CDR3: TGTGCCAGCAGTTTAGGGACTAGCAGTTACACAGATACGCAGTATTTT.

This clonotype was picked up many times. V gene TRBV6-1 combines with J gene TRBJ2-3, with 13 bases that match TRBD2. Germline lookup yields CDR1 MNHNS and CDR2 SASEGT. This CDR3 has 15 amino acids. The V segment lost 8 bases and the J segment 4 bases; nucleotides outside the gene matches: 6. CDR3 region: CASRLLAGGPDTQYF. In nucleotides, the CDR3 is TGTGCCAGCCGCCTACTAGCGGGAGGGCCAGATACGCAGTATTTT.

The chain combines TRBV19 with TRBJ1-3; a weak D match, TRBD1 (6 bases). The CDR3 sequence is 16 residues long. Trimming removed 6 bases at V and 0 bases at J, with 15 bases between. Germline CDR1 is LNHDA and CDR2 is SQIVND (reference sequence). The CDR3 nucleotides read TGTGCCAGTAGCACTCTCAGGGGAAGCTCTGGAAACACCATATATTTT. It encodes CASSTLRGSSGNTIYF.

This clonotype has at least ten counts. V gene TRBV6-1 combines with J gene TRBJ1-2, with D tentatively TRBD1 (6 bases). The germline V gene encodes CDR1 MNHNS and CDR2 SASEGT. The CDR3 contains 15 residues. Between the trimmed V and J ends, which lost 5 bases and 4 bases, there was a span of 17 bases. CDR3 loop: CASSYGGAQGYGYTF. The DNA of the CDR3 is TGTGCCAGCAGTTATGGGGGGGCGCAAGGCTATGGCTACACCTTC.

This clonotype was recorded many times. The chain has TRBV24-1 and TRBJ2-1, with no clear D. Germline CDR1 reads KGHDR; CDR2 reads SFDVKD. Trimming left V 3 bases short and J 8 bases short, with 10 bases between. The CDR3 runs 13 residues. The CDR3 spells CATSDPDPDEQFF. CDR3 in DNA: TGTGCCACCAGTGATCCAGACCCCGATGAGCAGTTCTTC.

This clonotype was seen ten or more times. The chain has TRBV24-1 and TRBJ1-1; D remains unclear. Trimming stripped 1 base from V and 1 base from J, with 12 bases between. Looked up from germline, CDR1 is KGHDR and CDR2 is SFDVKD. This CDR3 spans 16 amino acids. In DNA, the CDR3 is TGTGCCACCAGTGATTTTTATTTTGTACAGAACACTGAAGCTTTCTTT. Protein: CATSDFYFVQNTEAFF.